This T cell receptor beta chain was identified in a study of blood T cell repertoires in COVID-19. Overall study context: Donors in the United States, Italy and Spain gave samples during acute or convalescent COVID-19. PBMCs, B-cell-depleted T cells, or T cells were the source of the cDNA or gDNA that made up the material.

In germline, CDR1 is SGHKS, CDR2 YYEKEE (reference sequence). This CDR3 has 14 residues. V shed 9 bases, J shed 2 bases, and the junction held 7 bases outside the gene matches. This clone was seen a handful of times. Original processing notes: Estimation of nucleated cell counts relied on the amplification of reference gene primers. Produced via immunoSEQ multiplex PCR; TCRdb's table is partial and in-frame only. From that table come the V and J calls and clone size; the DNA was used to work out D and trimming. The table has some 83,000 clones, 65% to 85% seen once; the top ten hold 4.5% to 7%. The V and J genes are TRBV5-5 and TRBJ2-3; the match to TRBD2 covers 9 bases. This receptor was identified in a man in his 60s with active or convalescent COVID-19. Sequencing was carried out using peripheral blood. The CDR3 loop is CATGGGAFTDTQYF. In DNA form, the CDR3 reads TGTGCCACCGGCGGGGGGGCCTTCACAGATACGCAGTATTTT.